The next 24 T cell receptor beta chains were all read from a single sample in a study of early T cells in non-severe SARS-CoV-2 infection (dated by TCRdb to about 2021). Library preparation was by 5' RACE. Sequenced using a NextSeq 500. TCRdb reanalyzed the raw reads on its own, using fastp at Q25 for trimming and MiXCR for clone calling, and kept in-frame beta chains. Each CDR3 protein appears once, grouped with its most common genes and DNA. Present in this sample are 55,000 to 80,000 distinct CDR3 sequences, roughly 10% of which were seen just once. More than 5.5% of the sample belongs to the ten largest clones. The specimen was whole blood. Every receptor here comes from an adult who was a healthcare worker with PCR-confirmed SARS-CoV-2 infection or an uninfected control (not recorded which).

This clonotype showed up many times. This sequence joins TRBV3-1 and TRBJ1-4; D ambiguous. From germline, CDR1 is LGHDT and CDR2 YNNKEL (reference sequence). This CDR3 is built from 12 residues. The V gene lost 2 bases and the J gene lost 7 bases, with 5 bases spanning the gap. CDR3 amino acids: CASSQITEKLFF. The CDR3 region has the DNA TGTGCCAGCAGCCAAATCACTGAAAAACTGTTTTTT. The full variable domain, its missing parts supplied by reference TRBV3-1 and TRBJ1-4, is DTAVSQTPKYLVTQMGNDKSIKCEQNLGHDTMYWYKQDSKKFLKIMFSYNNKELIINETVPNRFSPKSPDKAHLNLHINSLELGDSAVYFCASSQITEKLFFGSGTQLSVL.

This clonotype was recorded many times. V and J are TRBV7-9 and TRBJ2-7; D perhaps matches TRBD1 (5 bases). Germline CDR1 reads SEHNR; CDR2 reads FQNEAQ (reference sequence). V was clipped by 0 bases and J by 5 bases, with 8 bases between them. CDR3 length: 13 residues. The CDR3 loop is CASSLAGVHEQYF. In DNA form, the CDR3 reads TGTGCCAGCAGCTTAGCAGGGGTCCACGAGCAGTACTTC.

The chain couples TRBV6-1 to TRBJ2-3; possibly TRBD2 for D (7 bases). The ends were cut back, 1 base at V and 4 bases at J, with 12 bases in the middle. Germline V gene lookup returns CDR1 MNHNS and CDR2 SASEGT. There are 15 residues in the CDR3. The CDR3 here is CASSEVGGGADTQYF. The CDR3 DNA reads TGTGCCAGCAGTGAAGTAGGGGGGGGCGCAGATACGCAGTATTTT.

This clonotype was seen more than once but under ten times. The rearrangement joins TRBV6-2 or TRBV6-3 to TRBJ2-3, with 8 bases aligning to TRBD2. Per germline, CDR1 MNHEY and CDR2 SVGEGT. The CDR3 runs 15 residues. The J segment lost 3 bases and the V segment lost 7 bases, leaving 9 bases of the junction unmatched. The CDR3 spells CASIQAGVWTDTQYF. The CDR3 DNA follows: TGTGCCAGCATCCAAGCGGGAGTTTGGACAGATACGCAGTATTTT.

The rearrangement uses TRBV6-2 or TRBV6-3 and TRBJ2-1, with TRBD2 matching over 10 bases. V lost 6 bases to trimming and J lost 2 bases; unmatched junction nucleotides: 10. Germline V CDR1 and CDR2: MNHEY, SVGEGT. This CDR3 region has 17 residues. This chain's CDR3 is CASSPLGLAVTYNEQFF. CDR3 nucleotides: TGTGCCAGCAGCCCGCTCGGACTAGCGGTCACCTACAATGAGCAGTTCTTC.

This clonotype was observed at least ten times. This chain connects TRBV12-3 or TRBV12-4 to TRBJ1-2; D may be TRBD1 (5 bases). Trimming pared 5 bases from V and 4 bases from J, leaving 14 bases between. The CDR3 covers 14 residues. CDR3 nucleotides: TGTGCCAGCAGTCGAGACAGACTGGGCTATGGCTACACCTTC. It codes for CASSRDRLGYGYTF.

This clonotype came up many times. The chain combines TRBV5-1 with TRBJ2-1; D possibly corresponds to TRBD2 (6 bases). V lost 4 bases, J lost 2 bases, and 13 bases lay in between. The germline V gene encodes CDR1 SGHRS and CDR2 YFSETQ. The CDR3 spans 15 residues. The CDR3 sequence is CASSVRGATYNEQFF. The CDR3 coding sequence is TGCGCCAGCAGCGTCCGCGGGGCCACCTACAATGAGCAGTTCTTC.

The sample holds many counts of this clonotype. CDR3 nucleotides: TGTGCCAGCAGCCACCCTCGGGACAGGTGGGCTGGGGCCAACGTCCTGACTTTC. As protein: CASSHPRDRWAGANVLTF. The V call is TRBV6-2 or TRBV6-3, the J call TRBJ2-6; 8 bases agree with TRBD1. The CDR3 is made up of 18 amino acids. Trimming removed 6 bases from V and 2 bases from J; junction bases left unmatched: 12. The germline gives CDR1 MNHEY, CDR2 SVGEGT.

J is TRBJ1-2 and V is TRBV6-5, with 12 bases aligning to TRBD1. J was trimmed by 7 bases and V by 6 bases; bases with no gene match: 6. From germline, CDR1 is MNHEY and CDR2 SVGAGI. The CDR3 has 14 amino acids. As DNA, the CDR3 is TGTGCCAGCAGGCTGGGACAGGGGGCGGTTGGCTACACCTTC. Encoded protein: CASRLGQGAVGYTF.

The V call is TRBV5-5, the J call TRBJ1-2, with unresolved D. V was cut by 1 base and J by 3 bases, with 16 bases left in between. This CDR3 comprises 16 residues. Looked up from germline, CDR1 is SGHKS and CDR2 is YYEKEE (reference sequence). The DNA of the CDR3 is TGTGCCAGCAGCTTGCTAGTTCGGCCGGGCGACTATGGCTACACCTTC. Its protein is CASSLLVRPGDYGYTF. The full variable domain, rest sourced from reference TRBV5-5 and TRBJ1-2, is DAGVTQSPTHLIKTRGQQVTLRCSPISGHKSVSWYQQVLGQGPQFIFQYYEKEERGRGNFPDRFSARQFPNYSSELNVNALLLGDSALYLCASSLLVRPGDYGYTFGSGTRLTVV.

This sequence joins TRBV14 and TRBJ1-1; D ambiguous. There are 16 residues in the CDR3. V was cut by 1 base and J by 4 bases, with 16 bases left in between. CDR1 SGHDN and CDR2 FVKESK come from the germline V gene. This CDR3 reads CASSQVGLPVVTEAFF. The CDR3 DNA follows: TGTGCCAGCAGCCAAGTTGGACTTCCGGTCGTCACTGAAGCTTTCTTT.

This chain uses TRBV11-1 with TRBJ2-5; unclear D gene. CDR1 is SGHAT, CDR2 FQDESV, per germline (reference sequence). Trimming stripped 8 bases from V and 7 bases from J, with 11 bases between. The CDR3 consists of 11 residues. CDR3 protein: CASRRSGTQYF. The CDR3 bases are TGTGCCAGCCGCCGGAGTGGGACCCAGTACTTC.

This clonotype appeared many times. The rearrangement links TRBV6-1 to TRBJ1-1, with 7 bases identical to TRBD1. This CDR3 is built from 15 residues. J gave up 4 bases and V 6 bases, and 11 bases lay outside the gene matches. In germline, CDR1 is MNHNS, CDR2 SASEGT. In nucleotides, the CDR3 is TGTGCCAGCAGAAATTCGGACAGGAAAAGCACTGAAGCTTTCTTT. Its translation is CASRNSDRKSTEAFF.

This clonotype was seen many times. The chain employs TRBV28 and TRBJ1-1; D is ambiguous. Germline lookup yields CDR1 MDHEN and CDR2 SYDVKM. The CDR3 covers 15 residues. Deletions cut 1 base from V and 0 bases from J, with 9 bases between. CDR3 loop: CASSLFPDMNTEAFF. The CDR3 DNA reads as TGTGCCAGCAGTTTATTTCCAGACATGAACACTGAAGCTTTCTTT.

This clonotype was picked up many times. V is TRBV27 and J is TRBJ2-3, with no clear D. The CDR3 contains 13 residues. V lost 8 bases and J lost 4, with 13 bases in between. Germline assignment: CDR1 MNHEY and CDR2 SMNVEV (reference sequence). CDR3 loop: CASAFLGPDTQYF. Here the CDR3 DNA reads TGTGCCAGCGCATTTCTAGGGCCAGATACGCAGTATTTT.

A word on this clonotype: Relative to the germline gene, one junction end is altered; a read error may explain this. The rearrangement links TRBV7-2 to TRBJ1-3, with D possibly matching TRBD1 (6 bases). CDR3 length equals 14 residues. Germline values: CDR1 SGHTA, CDR2 FQGNSA. CDR3 amino acids: CASSSQGSENTIYF. CDR3 coding DNA: TGTGCCAGCAGCTCACAGGGCTCTGAAAACACCATATATTTT.

This clonotype was picked up many times. This chain links TRBV6-6 with TRBJ2-1; 7 bases align to TRBD2. Germline assignment: CDR1 MNHNY and CDR2 SVGAGI (reference sequence). V was pared by 5 bases and J by 4 bases, with 8 bases of the junction left unmatched. The CDR3 runs 15 residues. CDR3 sequence reads: CASSMGGTGYNEQFF. As DNA, the CDR3 is TGTGCCAGCAGTATGGGAGGGACCGGTTACAATGAGCAGTTCTTC.

This clonotype was observed a few times. This chain joins TRBV2 and TRBJ2-2; D possibly corresponds to TRBD2 (5 bases). This CDR3 contains 13 residues. Germline lookup yields CDR1 SNHLY and CDR2 FYNNEI. The ends were cut back, 4 bases at V and 6 bases at J, with 9 bases in the middle. CDR3 sequence: CASSARGSGELFF. CDR3 nucleotides: TGTGCCAGCAGTGCCCGGGGTTCCGGGGAGCTGTTTTTT.

The genes are TRBV29-1 and TRBJ2-1; D is unclear. The CDR3 is made up of 14 amino acids. Trimming shortened V by 3 bases and J by 7 bases, and 16 bases separated the two germline ends. The germline V gene has CDR1 SQVTM and CDR2 ANQGSEA. The CDR3 coding sequence is TGCAGCGTTGATAAGCTGCGGCAGGCAAATGAGCAGTTCTTC. Its translation is CSVDKLRQANEQFF.

This sequence joins TRBV7-9 and TRBJ1-2; no clear D gene. The CDR3 totals 13 residues. V lost 5 bases and J 9 bases, leaving 16 bases between the germline ends. Germline V gene sequence: CDR1 SEHNR, CDR2 FQNEAQ (reference sequence). The CDR3 sequence: CASSEDLGSRYTF. CDR3 bases: TGTGCCAGCAGCGAGGACCTTGGATCGCGCTACACCTTC.

This clonotype was seen more than once but under ten times. The chain uses TRBV12-2 and TRBJ1-1; the D call of TRBD1 is as the table states it, not checked on the DNA. TRBV12-2 is termed a pseudogene. CDR3 length: 15 residues. The CDR3 protein is CASRHWGNRGTEAFF. For the CDR3, the DNA is TGTGCAAGTCGCCACTGGGGGAATCGTGGCACTGAAGCTTTCTTT.

The table lists this clonotype with a few counts. The chain couples TRBV5-8 to TRBJ2-7; D might be TRBD1 (5 bases). With 1 base removed from V and 0 bases from J, the gap between germline ends came to 8 bases. This CDR3 has 14 amino acids. Germline values: CDR1 SGHTS, CDR2 YDEGEE. The CDR3 DNA is TGTGCCAGCAGCTTGTCAGGGCTCTCCTACGAGCAGTACTTC. The encoded protein is CASSLSGLSYEQYF.

In this sample, this clonotype turned up a few times. Written as DNA, the CDR3 is TGTGCCAGCAGGAATTTTCCAGGGTTGGGCGAGCAGTACTTC. It specifies CASRNFPGLGEQYF. The J gene is TRBJ2-7, the V gene TRBV6-9; perhaps TRBD1 as D (5 bases). Germline CDR1 reads MNHGY; CDR2 reads SVAAGI. CDR3 length: 14 amino acids. V lost 6 bases to trimming and J lost 6 bases, with 18 bases between them.

The V gene is TRBV12-3 or TRBV12-4, the J gene TRBJ1-1; 10 bases are shared with TRBD1. This CDR3 has 15 amino acids. The V segment lost 2 bases and the J segment 5 bases; nucleotides outside the gene matches: 5. The chain's CDR3 is CASSLQDRGKTEAFF. CDR3 DNA sequence: TGTGCCAGCAGTTTACAGGACAGGGGGAAAACTGAAGCTTTCTTT.